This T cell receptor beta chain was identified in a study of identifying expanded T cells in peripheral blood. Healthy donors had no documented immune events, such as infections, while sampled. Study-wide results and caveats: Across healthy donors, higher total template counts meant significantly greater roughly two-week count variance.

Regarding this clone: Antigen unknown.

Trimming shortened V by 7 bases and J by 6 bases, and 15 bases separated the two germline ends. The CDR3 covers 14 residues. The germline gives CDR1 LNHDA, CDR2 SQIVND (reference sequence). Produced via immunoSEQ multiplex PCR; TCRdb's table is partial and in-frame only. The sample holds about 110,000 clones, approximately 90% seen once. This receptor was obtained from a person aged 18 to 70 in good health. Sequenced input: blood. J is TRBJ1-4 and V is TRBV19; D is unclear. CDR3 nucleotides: TGTGCCAGTATGAGGACGGGAAGACATGAAAAACTGTTTTTT. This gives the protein CASMRTGRHEKLFF.